Presented here are 6 T cell receptor beta chains from one specimen sequenced in a study of shared clonotypes between healthy human individuals. Clones were read by immunoSEQ multiplex PCR, and TCRdb kept only the in-frame ones, dropping some. Here the sample spans a few million clones, around 94% being singletons. Sequencing input: naive CD4+ T cells sorted from blood. Subset specified: CD45RA+ positively selected. These receptor sequences come from a man younger than 30 in good health.

The genes are TRBV30 and TRBJ1-6; possibly TRBD1 for D (5 bases). The V end was cut by 3 bases, the J end by 9 bases, with 15 bases between. The germline V gene has CDR1 GTSNPN and CDR2 SVGIG (reference sequence). CDR3 length: 14 amino acids. For the CDR3, the DNA is TGTGCCTGGAGGATGGAGGGGAGTCTTTCACCCCTCCACTTT. Protein sequence: CAWRMEGSLSPLHF.

The table lists this clone with a count of one. J is TRBJ2-7 and V is TRBV2; perhaps TRBD2 as D (6 bases). V lost 7 bases and J lost 0, with 13 bases in between. CDR3 length equals 14 residues. Germline-derived CDR1 and CDR2 are SNHLY and FYNNEI. The CDR3 sequence is CASKLDYRSYEQYF. The DNA of the CDR3 is TGTGCCAGCAAGCTGGACTACCGCTCCTACGAGCAGTACTTC.

The CDR3 DNA follows: TGTGCCAGCAGTAGGACAGGGGGGATTTTGGCAACTGAAGCTTTCTTT. This sequence encodes CASSRTGGILATEAFF. This chain joins TRBV27 and TRBJ1-1, with 10 bases aligning to TRBD1. Germline V gene data show CDR1 as MNHEY and CDR2 as SMNVEV (reference sequence). V shed 5 bases, J shed 5 bases, and the junction held 11 bases outside the gene matches. This CDR3 has 16 amino acids.

J is TRBJ1-2 and V is TRBV30; the match to TRBD1 covers 10 bases. Looked up from germline, CDR1 is GTSNPN and CDR2 is SVGIG (reference sequence). CDR3 length equals 15 residues. J lost 7 bases, V lost 0 bases, and 8 bases had no gene match. The CDR3 spells CAWSVVGDRGGGYTF. The CDR3 DNA is TGTGCCTGGAGTGTAGTGGGGGACAGGGGAGGTGGCTACACCTTC. Combining the CDR3 with reference TRBV30 and TRBJ1-2 gives the whole variable domain SQTIHQWPATLVQPVGSPLSLECTVEGTSNPNLYWYRQAAGRGLQLLFYSVGIGQISSEVPQNLSASRPQDRQFILSSKKLLLSDSGFYLCAWSVVGDRGGGYTFGSGTRLTVV.

About this clone itself: This same CDR3 is encoded by further DNA sequences in the sample. This chain joins TRBV2 and TRBJ2-7; possibly TRBD1 for D (6 bases). The CDR3 spans 14 residues. CDR1 is SNHLY, CDR2 FYNNEI, per germline. Trimming stripped 6 bases from V and 0 bases from J, with 12 bases between. The CDR3 sequence: CASRRGQSSYEQYF. The CDR3 region has the DNA TGTGCCAGCAGAAGAGGACAGTCCTCCTACGAGCAGTACTTC.

The chain links TRBV7-9 to TRBJ2-5; D is perhaps TRBD1 (7 bases). The CDR3 loop spans 15 amino acids. Germline lookup yields CDR1 SEHNR and CDR2 FQNEAQ (reference sequence). Trimming shortened V by 1 base and J by 5 bases, and 14 bases separated the two germline ends. CDR3 amino acids: CASSLVETGRETQYF. CDR3 coding DNA: TGTGCCAGCAGCTTAGTGGAGACAGGGAGGGAGACCCAGTACTTC.